The 2 T cell receptor beta chains presented below share a single source sample, sequenced in a study of blood T cell repertoires in COVID-19. The data were produced by immunoSEQ multiplex PCR, yet TCRdb's version contains in-frame clones alone and is incomplete. The table has tens of thousands of clones, 60% to 80% seen once. The material sequenced was peripheral blood. The receptors originated from a woman aged 55-70 years with acute or convalescent COVID-19.

The chain has TRBV28 and TRBJ2-7; 9 nucleotides agree with TRBD1. The CDR3 has 14 amino acids. The germline gives CDR1 MDHEN, CDR2 SYDVKM. J lost 5 bases, V lost 4 bases, and 6 bases had no gene match. The CDR3 DNA reads TGTGCCAGCAGTTCGACAGGGGGGACCGACGAGCAGTACTTC. It translates to CASSSTGGTDEQYF.

V and J are TRBV5-4 and TRBJ2-7; 12 positions agree with TRBD1. J was trimmed by 6 bases and V by 0 bases; bases with no gene match: 7. The germline V gene has CDR1 SGHNT and CDR2 YYREEE (reference sequence). The CDR3 runs to 16 residues. CDR3 protein: CASSLGWDRGLPEQYF. The CDR3 DNA follows: TGTGCCAGCAGCTTGGGTTGGGACAGGGGGCTTCCCGAGCAGTACTTC. The whole variable domain, filled in from reference TRBV5-4 and TRBJ2-7, reads ETGVTQSPTHLIKTRGQQVTLRCSSQSGHNTVSWYQQALGQGPQFIFQYYREEENGRGNFPPRFSGLQFPNYSSELNVNALELDDSALYLCASSLGWDRGLPEQYFGPGTRLTVT.